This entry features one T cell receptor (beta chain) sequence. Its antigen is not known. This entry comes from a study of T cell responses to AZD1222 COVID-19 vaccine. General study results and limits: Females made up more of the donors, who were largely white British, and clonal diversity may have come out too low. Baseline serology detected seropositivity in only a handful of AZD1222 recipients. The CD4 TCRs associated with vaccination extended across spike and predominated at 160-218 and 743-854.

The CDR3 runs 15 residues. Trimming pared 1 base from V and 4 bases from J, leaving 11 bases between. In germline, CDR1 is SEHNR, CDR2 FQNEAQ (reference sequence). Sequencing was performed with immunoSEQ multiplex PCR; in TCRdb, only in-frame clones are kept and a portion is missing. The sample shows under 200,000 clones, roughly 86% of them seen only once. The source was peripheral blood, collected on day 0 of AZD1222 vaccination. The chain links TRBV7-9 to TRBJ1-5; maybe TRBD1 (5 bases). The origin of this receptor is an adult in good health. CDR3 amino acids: CASSLGGGGNQPQHF. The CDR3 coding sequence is TGTGCCAGCAGCTTAGGTGGGGGTGGTAATCAGCCCCAGCATTTT.